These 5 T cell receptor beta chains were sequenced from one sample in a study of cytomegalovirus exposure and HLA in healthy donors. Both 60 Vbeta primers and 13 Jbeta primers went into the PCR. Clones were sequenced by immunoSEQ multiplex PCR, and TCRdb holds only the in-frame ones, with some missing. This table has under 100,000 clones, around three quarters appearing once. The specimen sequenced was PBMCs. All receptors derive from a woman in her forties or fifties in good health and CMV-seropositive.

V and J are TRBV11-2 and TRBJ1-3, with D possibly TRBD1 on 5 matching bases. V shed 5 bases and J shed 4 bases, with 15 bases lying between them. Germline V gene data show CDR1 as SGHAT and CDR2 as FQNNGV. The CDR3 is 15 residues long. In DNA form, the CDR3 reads TGTGCCAGCAGCCCTAAGACAGCAACCGGAAACACCATATATTTT. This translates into CASSPKTATGNTIYF.

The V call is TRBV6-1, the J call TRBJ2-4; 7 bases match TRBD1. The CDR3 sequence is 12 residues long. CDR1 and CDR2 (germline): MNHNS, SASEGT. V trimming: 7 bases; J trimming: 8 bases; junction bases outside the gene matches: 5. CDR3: CASTRQGDIQYF. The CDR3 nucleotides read TGTGCCAGCACTCGCCAGGGGGACATTCAGTACTTC.

The CDR3 is CASSLGHLGGEQFF. The CDR3 DNA reads as TGCGCCAGCAGCCTCGGACATTTGGGGGGTGAGCAGTTCTTC. The V and J genes are TRBV5-1 and TRBJ2-1, with D tentatively TRBD2 (6 bases). CDR1 is SGHRS and CDR2 is YFSETQ in the germline V gene. V was clipped by 4 bases and J by 9 bases, with 17 bases between them. CDR3 size: 14 residues. The full variable domain, completed using reference TRBV5-1 and TRBJ2-1, is KAGVTQTPRYLIKTRGQQVTLSCSPISGHRSVSWYQQTPGQGLQFLFEYFSETQRNKGNFPGRFSGRQFSNSRSEMNVSTLELGDSALYLCASSLGHLGGEQFFGPGTRLTVL.

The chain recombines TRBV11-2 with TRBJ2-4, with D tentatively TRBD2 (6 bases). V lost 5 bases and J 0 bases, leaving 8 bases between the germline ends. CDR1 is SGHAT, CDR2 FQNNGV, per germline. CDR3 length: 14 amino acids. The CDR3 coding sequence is TGTGCCAGCAGCGGGGGGTTAGCCAAAAACATTCAGTACTTC. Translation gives CASSGGLAKNIQYF. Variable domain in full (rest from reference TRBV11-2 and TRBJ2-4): EAGVAQSPRYKIIEKRQSVAFWCNPISGHATLYWYQQILGQGPKLLIQFQNNGVVDDSQLPKDRFSAERLKGVDSTLKIQPAKLEDSAVYLCASSGGLAKNIQYFGAGTRLSVL.

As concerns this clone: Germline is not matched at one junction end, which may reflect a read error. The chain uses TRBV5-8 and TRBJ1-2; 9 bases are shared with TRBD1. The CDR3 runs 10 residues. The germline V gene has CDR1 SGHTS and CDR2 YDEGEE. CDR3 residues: CASSPTDRGF. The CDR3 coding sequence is TGTGCCAGCAGCCCGACGGACAGGGGATTC.